Listed below are T cell receptor beta chains from one sample, sequenced in a study of human T cells and chemical hapten exposure. TCRdb used MiXCR to reprocess the RACE reads, holding one entry per CDR3 protein. The table includes 80,000 to 100,000 distinct CDR3 sequences, 8.5% to 9% detected once. Sequenced sample: whole blood. The receptors here all came from a female donor in good health. Some clones in this sample may be carry-over from other donors' samples. The conserved cysteine and the conserved F or W are not part of the CDR3 here.

v_call cdr3_aa
TRBV18 ASSPDSSGNTIY
TRBV28 ASSFPTVMNTEAF
TRBV5-1 ASSLDVVTGGDGRAGGELF
TRBV4-1 ASSQDPGTRSEQY
TRBV29-1 SVEGGQGSINEQF
TRBV5-1 ANSLGLAEVETQY
TRBV29-1 SVEVDGLNTEAF
TRBV5-5 ASSLGAPGANVLT
TRBV4-2 ASSLTSGSQETQY
TRBV20-1 SARAGTEYGYT
TRBV5-5 ASSSSRDRNTGELF
TRBV29-1 SVQGQGGLGTEAF
TRBV25-1 ASSGVGTTSSYEQY
TRBV12-3/TRBV12-4 ASRSYRSGRVTDTQY
TRBV27 ASSLRRNSPLH
TRBV7-9 ASSPGALGYT
TRBV18 ASSPDRDSTF
TRBV29-1 SVAMKTEAF
TRBV5-1 ASSSSGPYNEQF
TRBV7-9 ASSRGIFDYEQY
TRBV3-1 ASSQEERDKRADTQY
TRBV7-3 ASSLRDRGRVSDTQY
TRBV7-2 ASSLADREAEQY
TRBV28 ASSFDRGGIVMNTEAF
TRBV27 ASSSLNRASEAF
TRBV4-2 ASSQAAENTEAF
TRBV28 ASVPPARPEAF
TRBV12-3/TRBV12-4 ASSTGTHGYT
TRBV12-5 ASGLGSYEQY
TRBV29-1 SVPVGTEAF
TRBV11-2 ASRQGSEAF
TRBV2 PSIRDRNYNEQF
TRBV29-1 SVFQRTGGRYEQY
TRBV7-2 ASSLGVPDTQY
TRBV20-1 SASSSGRTDTQY
TRBV4-1 ASSQGYSGRAYEQY
TRBV28 ASSSRGQPNTEAF
TRBV9 ASSVAGTGSYEQY
TRBV6-6 ASRFSSLAGRTDTQY
TRBV19 ASSSLAGGYNEQF
TRBV5-5 ARVPRGRYGYT
TRBV10-3 AISTALNEKLF
TRBV12-3/TRBV12-4 ASSSPGQVNHEQY
TRBV7-2 ASSPGVLLSYEQY
TRBV30 AWSAYPFQGETQY
TRBV7-9 ASSPETVKETQY
TRBV5-1 ASSAGTGNINEQF
TRBV6-2/TRBV6-3 ASSYSTRDTQY
TRBV27 ASSLMAGETQY
TRBV7-9 ASSSGQPNEKLF
TRBV6-5 ASSYYQGLAGVGNEQF
TRBV3-1 ASSQEGRNEQF
TRBV7-2 ASSLVAGFSNQPQH
TRBV7-9 ASSLARGAEETQY
TRBV7-9 ASSLGGVYQETQY